The 8 T cell receptor beta chains in this list originate from one sample, sequenced in a study of T cell responses to AZD1222 COVID-19 vaccine. Measured with immunoSEQ multiplex PCR; TCRdb has only the in-frame clones, and not every one. The sample has 100,000 to 150,000 clones, 93% seen once. The material sequenced was peripheral blood, taken on day 0 of AZD1222 vaccination. The source of these receptors is an adult in good health.

This chain uses TRBV7-2 with TRBJ2-2; no reliable D call. The length of the CDR3 is 13 residues. V dropped 4 bases and J dropped 4 bases, with 7 bases sitting between them. Per germline, CDR1 SGHTA and CDR2 FQGNSA. The CDR3 coding sequence is TGTGCCAGCAGCTCGGGCTCCACCGGGGAGCTGTTTTTT. This sequence encodes CASSSGSTGELFF.

The CDR3 spells CASSLAGTTNNEQFF. CDR3 bases: TGTGCCAGCAGCTTAGCCGGGACTACAAACAATGAGCAGTTCTTC. The rearrangement links TRBV7-8 to TRBJ2-1; 7 positions match TRBD2. This CDR3 contains 15 residues. Germline CDR1 and CDR2: SGHVS and FQNEAQ. V lost 0 bases and J lost 5; bases outside the gene matches: 4.

The chain carries TRBV3-1 (or the pseudogene TRBV3-2) and TRBJ1-2, with unresolved D. The CDR3 extends over 14 amino acids. Looked up from germline, CDR1 is LGHDT and CDR2 is YNNKEL (reference sequence). The germline V and J ends were trimmed by 1 base and 7 bases, with 13 bases remaining between them. CDR3 nucleotide sequence: TGTGCCAGCAGCCAAGGTCTGCCCCGCGGTGGCTACACCTTC. Protein sequence: CASSQGLPRGGYTF.

The chain couples TRBV21-1 to TRBJ2-3; whether TRBD2, the table's D call, matches the DNA was not checked. TRBV21-1 is recorded as a pseudogene. CDR3 length: 10 amino acids. The CDR3 sequence is CASSTGEVYF. CDR3 DNA sequence: TGTGCCAGCAGCACTGGGGAGGTATATTTT.

This clone was found once. This chain uses TRBV19 with TRBJ2-1; tentatively, D is TRBD1 or TRBD2 (5 bases each). This CDR3 comprises 13 residues. The V end was cut by 10 bases, the J end by 6 bases, with 16 bases between. Germline CDR1 is LNHDA and CDR2 is SQIVND (reference sequence). Here the CDR3 DNA reads TGTGCCACCTTTGGGGGAGAAGTCAATGAGCAGTTCTTC. Translation: CATFGGEVNEQFF.

The chain employs TRBV7-8 and TRBJ1-3, with D uncertain. This CDR3 spans 11 amino acids. Germline V gene data show CDR1 as SGHVS and CDR2 as FQNEAQ. The V end was cut by 5 bases, the J end by 10 bases, with 9 bases between. The CDR3: CASSPPGTIYF. The CDR3 DNA sequence: TGTGCCAGCAGCCCCCCTGGAACCATATATTTT.

CDR3: CASSLLGTENTEAFF. In nucleotides, the CDR3 is TGTGCCAGCAGTTTACTTGGGACAGAGAACACTGAAGCTTTCTTT. The rearrangement uses TRBV28 and TRBJ1-1, with 7 bases lining up with TRBD1. J was trimmed by 1 base and V by 2 bases; bases with no gene match: 4. The CDR3 is 15 amino acids. Germline V lookup: CDR1 MDHEN, CDR2 SYDVKM.

V and J are TRBV11-1 and TRBJ2-1; a weak D match, TRBD1 (7 bases). The V gene's germline CDR1 is SGHAT and CDR2 FQDESV (reference sequence). The CDR3 covers 12 residues. The CDR3 loop reads CARQGRGNEQFF. CDR3 nucleotide sequence: TGTGCAAGACAGGGACGGGGGAATGAGCAGTTCTTC.